This entry lists 19 T cell receptor beta chains sequenced from one sample in a study of T cells in Graves' hyperthyroidism and ophthalmopathy. Amplification targeted TCR beta CDR3 regions from RNA transcripts. The TCR CDR3 was amplified in a first-round RT-PCR using the HTBI primer set. TCRdb re-called the multiplex PCR reads through MiXCR, storing one row per CDR3 protein. The sample consists of about 600,000 distinct CDR3 sequences, 14% of them appearing once. The sequenced sample consisted of blood. The receptors shown here come from a woman younger than 30 with Graves' ophthalmopathy.

This clonotype was picked up many times. The V gene is TRBV28, the J gene TRBJ2-3; 7 bases are a match to TRBD2. The CDR3 consists of 15 residues. Germline V gene lookup returns CDR1 MDHEN and CDR2 SYDVKM. The V gene end was trimmed by 7 bases and the J gene end by 6 bases; junction bases not matched to a gene: 13. CDR3 amino acids: CASTLEAGAGDTQYF. CDR3 DNA: TGTGCCAGCACCCTGGAGGCGGGAGCGGGCGATACGCAGTATTTT.

The chain has TRBV29-1 and TRBJ2-3; 7 bases line up with TRBD1. The CDR3 extends over 12 amino acids. CDR1 and CDR2 from the germline V gene are SQVTM and ANQGSEA. After removal of 4 bases from V and 5 bases from J, the junction contained 3 bases not matched to a gene. The CDR3 here is CSVAGQRDTQYF. The CDR3 DNA reads as TGCAGCGTTGCGGGACAGAGAGATACGCAGTATTTT.

The sample holds many counts of this clonotype. The genes are TRBV20-1 and TRBJ1-5; D perhaps matches TRBD1 (5 bases). V was shortened by 0 bases and J by 6 bases, with 15 bases between the two germline ends. The CDR3 is 15 residues long. Germline lookup yields CDR1 DFQATT and CDR2 SNEGSKA (reference sequence). CDR3: CSARDLGHRGQPQHF. Written as DNA, the CDR3 is TGCAGTGCTAGAGATCTGGGGCATCGAGGTCAGCCCCAGCATTTT.

The genes are TRBV7-2 and TRBJ1-5, with D possibly being TRBD1 (6 bases). V was pared by 0 bases and J by 4 bases, with 16 bases between. The CDR3 is 17 amino acids. Germline values: CDR1 SGHTA, CDR2 FQGNSA. CDR3 protein: CASSLAVAGVGNQPQHF. The CDR3 nucleotides read TGTGCCAGCAGCTTAGCGGTCGCAGGGGTAGGGAATCAGCCCCAGCATTTT.

The chain employs TRBV19 and TRBJ1-2; 8 bases are a match to TRBD1. V trimming: 7 bases; J trimming: 6 bases; junction bases outside the gene matches: 13. CDR3 size: 15 residues. Germline CDR1 LNHDA, CDR2 SQIVND (reference sequence). CDR3 protein: CASNPENAGGDGYTF. The DNA of the CDR3 is TGTGCCAGTAACCCCGAGAATGCAGGGGGCGATGGCTACACCTTC.

The rearrangement uses TRBV6-1 and TRBJ2-7, with D possibly matching TRBD2 (6 bases). Germline CDR1 reads MNHNS; CDR2 reads SASEGT. The CDR3 runs to 17 residues. The V end was cut by 5 bases, the J end by 3 bases, with 23 bases between. CDR3 nucleotides: TGTGCCAGCAGTTTTCAGGCGGGGCGGGCCGCTGGCTACGAGCAGTACTTC. The encoded protein is CASSFQAGRAAGYEQYF.

The chain employs TRBV19 and TRBJ2-5; 10 bases are shared with TRBD1. Germline CDR1 LNHDA, CDR2 SQIVND (reference sequence). The CDR3 is 16 residues long. Trimming cost V 6 bases and J 4 bases; bases outside gene matches: 11. The CDR3 DNA is TGTGCCAGTAGCCCATGGACAGGGGGGGAAGGAGAGACCCAGTACTTC. It specifies CASSPWTGGEGETQYF.

The rearrangement joins TRBV19 to TRBJ2-5; D is possibly TRBD2 (6 bases). Trimming pared 4 bases from V and 5 bases from J, leaving 14 bases between. This CDR3 is 14 amino acids long. Germline CDR1 reads LNHDA; CDR2 reads SQIVND (reference sequence). The CDR3 is CASSNQGGDETQYF. CDR3 DNA sequence: TGTGCCAGTAGTAATCAAGGAGGGGACGAGACCCAGTACTTC.

Turning to this clonotype: With a much larger clone just one base away, this may be a read error. V gene TRBV10-3 combines with J gene TRBJ1-5; the match to TRBD1 covers 7 bases. Germline assignment: CDR1 ENHRY and CDR2 SYGVKD. The junction had 1 base not matched to a gene; V was cut back by 6 bases and J by 5 bases. The CDR3 is 12 amino acids. The chain's CDR3 is CAIRTGDQPQHF. CDR3 nucleotides: TGTGCCATCAGAACAGGGGATCAGCCCCAGCATTTT.

This chain uses TRBV7-8 with TRBJ2-3, with TRBD2 as a possible D gene (6 bases). V lost 1 base and J 5 bases, leaving 10 bases between the germline ends. Looked up from germline, CDR1 is SGHVS and CDR2 is FQNEAQ. The CDR3 runs 14 residues. CDR3 bases: TGTGCCAGCAGCTTAGAGTACGGGAGAGATACGCAGTATTTT. Amino acid sequence: CASSLEYGRDTQYF.

This clonotype appeared many times. This sequence joins TRBV3-1 and TRBJ2-7; D remains ambiguous. Per the germline V gene, CDR1 is LGHDT and CDR2 is YNNKEL (reference sequence). The CDR3 totals 13 residues. The V and J ends lost 8 bases and 2 bases respectively, with 13 bases between them. The CDR3 nucleotides read TGTGCCAGCCAGCGTAATAGTGCCTACGAGCAGTACTTC. As protein: CASQRNSAYEQYF.

This clonotype was found a few times. V gene TRBV18 combines with J gene TRBJ2-7; possible D gene TRBD1, 6 bases. Per the germline V gene, CDR1 is KGHSH and CDR2 is LQKENI. The CDR3 totals 14 residues. Trimming took off 3 bases at V and 3 bases at J, with 12 bases between the two ends. The CDR3 sequence is CASSPGQNGYEQYF. The CDR3 nucleotides read TGTGCCAGCTCACCCGGACAGAACGGCTACGAGCAGTACTTC.

This clonotype was observed at least ten times. The chain recombines TRBV19 with TRBJ2-3; TRBD2 is a possible D gene (6 bases). V was clipped by 1 base and J by 1 base, with 12 bases between them. CDR1 LNHDA and CDR2 SQIVND come from the germline V gene (reference sequence). CDR3 length: 16 amino acids. The CDR3 region has the DNA TGTGCCAGTAGTATAGTACGGGGACTCCGCACAGATACGCAGTATTTT. The encoded protein is CASSIVRGLRTDTQYF.

This clonotype was detected many times. The chain is built from TRBV11-2 and TRBJ2-3, with TRBD2 identical over 8 bases. Germline assignment: CDR1 SGHAT and CDR2 FQNNGV. The length of the CDR3 is 14 residues. Unmatched junction bases numbered 4, after V lost 1 base and J lost 7 bases. CDR3 DNA: TGTGCCAGCAGCTTAGCGGGAGGGCCTTATACGCAGTATTTT. Protein: CASSLAGGPYTQYF.

This sequence joins TRBV12-3 or TRBV12-4 and TRBJ1-1; 8 nucleotides line up with TRBD1. The CDR3 covers 19 residues. V was pared by 8 bases and J by 2 bases, with 22 bases of the junction left unmatched. The CDR3 sequence is CASSRTVGQGIERNTEAFF. CDR3 in DNA: TGTGCCAGCTCACGAACTGTTGGACAGGGCATAGAACGAAACACTGAAGCTTTCTTT.

In this sample, this clonotype turned up many times. The rearrangement joins TRBV5-1 to TRBJ1-1; D might be TRBD1 (6 bases). The V gene lost 0 bases and the J gene lost 2 bases, with 11 bases spanning the gap. Per germline, CDR1 SGHRS and CDR2 YFSETQ. This CDR3 spans 15 amino acids. CDR3 loop: CASSLVVGGNTEAFF. In DNA form, the CDR3 reads TGCGCCAGCAGCTTGGTCGTAGGGGGAAACACTGAAGCTTTCTTT.

This clonotype was recorded many times. The V and J genes are TRBV28 and TRBJ1-2; D call uncertain. V lost 2 bases, J lost 4 bases, and 11 bases lay in between. This CDR3 is built from 14 residues. The germline V gene has CDR1 MDHEN and CDR2 SYDVKM. Here the CDR3 DNA reads TGTGCCAGCAGTTTACAAGGCGGCCCCTATGGCTACACCTTC. It encodes CASSLQGGPYGYTF.

At least ten counts were recorded for this clonotype. The chain couples TRBV6-2 or TRBV6-3 to TRBJ1-1; 7 nucleotides line up with TRBD1. Losses at the gene ends were 0 bases for V and 1 base for J; bases not matched to a gene: 8. The CDR3 is 17 amino acids. CDR1 MNHEY and CDR2 SVGEGT come from the germline V gene. The CDR3 DNA sequence: TGTGCCAGCAGTTACTCGCCGACAGGGTCGGCGAACACTGAAGCTTTCTTT. It encodes CASSYSPTGSANTEAFF.

This clonotype was detected a few times. V is TRBV19 and J is TRBJ1-2; 9 positions agree with TRBD1. The V and J ends lost 4 bases and 4 bases, in that order; junction bases with no gene match: 7. This CDR3 is built from 15 residues. Per germline, CDR1 LNHDA and CDR2 SQIVND (reference sequence). CDR3 nucleotides: TGTGCCAGTAGTACCCTGACAGGGGGGAGCTATGGCTACACCTTC. This codes for CASSTLTGGSYGYTF.